This is a list of T cell receptor beta chains from one sample in a study of blood T cell repertoires in COVID-19. Data came from immunoSEQ multiplex PCR; TCRdb stores just in-frame clones and leaves some out. This sample has over 200,000 clones; about 90% occur once, and the top ten carry under 2%. The sequenced sample was peripheral blood. The receptors derive from a man aged 35 to 55 with active or convalescent COVID-19. The CDR3 runs from the conserved cysteine through the conserved F or W.

>TRBV7-8|14
CASGAISSGNTIYF
>TRBV10-2|14
CASSETGSYNEQFF
>TRBV27|14
CASSLSGQFYEQYF
>TRBV6-6|15
CASSYSPGPGNTIYF
>TRBV21-1|15
CASSKGVQAEETQYF
>TRBV15|13
CATSKRAEPGYTF
>TRBV10-1|14
CASSDPDRLTEAFF
>TRBV19|14
CATRTGGLGNTIYF
>TRBV24-1|16
CATSGAGATSTDTQYF
>TRBV5-6|18
CASSLFISGRASYNEQFF
>TRBV28|13
CASSFSRVNGYTF
>TRBV7-8|14
CASSLVGQAHEQFF
>TRBV7-9|15
CASSRDGQPNTEAFF
>TRBV5-1|15
CASSPEGAAYNEQFF
>TRBV3-1/TRBV3-2|11
CASSHLLEQYF
>TRBV6-6|14
CASSYLEGTGELFF
>TRBV29-1|15
CSAYSAFLGGEKLFF
>TRBV28|15
CASSPPGIYNSPLHF
>TRBV5-1|16
CASSFLQGTGYHEQYF
>TRBV5-1|14
CASSLGTGNQPQHF
>TRBV7-6|15
CASSLTGPPDYGYTF
>TRBV10-1|11
CASSDTGKQYF